Below, 7 T cell receptor beta chains from the same sample are listed, as sequenced in a study of response to subunit inactivated influenza vaccine. TCRdb ran MiXCR on the RT-PCR reads and lists one entry per CDR3 protein. Of about 180,000 distinct CDR3 sequences detected, around 11% appear once; the ten largest clones hold around 33%. Sample: CD8+ T cells sorted from PBMCs, taken around 25 months after vaccination. These receptors all come from a man in his fifties or sixties who received an inactivated influenza vaccine.

This clonotype turned up a few times. The V and J genes are TRBV2 and TRBJ2-2; 9 bases fit TRBD1. V trimming: 5 bases; J trimming: 7 bases; junction bases outside the gene matches: 5. CDR3 size: 14 residues. From germline, CDR1 is SNHLY and CDR2 FYNNEI. As DNA, the CDR3 is TGTGCCAGCAGTAAGACAGGGGGTCACGGGGAGCTGTTTTTT. Its translation is CASSKTGGHGELFF.

In its sample, this clonotype was seen a few times. The chain links TRBV27 to TRBJ2-3, with TRBD2 identical over 9 bases. The CDR3 has 16 residues. CDR1 is MNHEY and CDR2 is SMNVEV in the germline V gene (reference sequence). Trimming cost V 5 bases and J 3 bases; bases outside gene matches: 9. This CDR3 is CASSTIAGDMTDTQYF. CDR3 sequence (DNA): TGTGCCAGCAGTACAATAGCGGGAGATATGACAGATACGCAGTATTTT.

This clonotype was seen a few times. The chain recombines TRBV28 with TRBJ2-1, with 14 bases identical to TRBD2. V lost 5 bases, J lost 1 base, and 7 bases stayed unmatched. This CDR3 is 18 amino acids long. Per germline, CDR1 MDHEN and CDR2 SYDVKM. The CDR3 here is CASSIGLAGGFSYNEQFF. The CDR3 DNA follows: TGTGCCAGCAGTATCGGACTAGCGGGGGGATTTTCCTACAATGAGCAGTTCTTC. Supplemented by reference TRBV28 and TRBJ2-1, the full variable domain reads DVKVTQSSRYLVKRTGEKVFLECVQDMDHENMFWYRQDPGLGLRLIYFSYDVKMKEKGDIPEGYSVSREKKERFSLILESASTNQTSMYLCASSIGLAGGFSYNEQFFGPGTRLTVL.

This clonotype came up many times. J is TRBJ2-4 and V is TRBV7-9, with D possibly TRBD1 on 5 matching bases. The CDR3 is made up of 14 amino acids. Trimming stripped 2 bases from V and 3 bases from J, with 8 bases between. In germline, CDR1 is SEHNR, CDR2 FQNEAQ (reference sequence). The CDR3 DNA sequence: TGTGCCAGCAGCTTATCAGGGTTCAAAAACATTCAGTACTTC. It is translated as CASSLSGFKNIQYF.

The chain couples TRBV16 to TRBJ2-7; TRBD1 agrees at 10 bases. V lost 0 bases and J lost 4; bases outside the gene matches: 3. Germline lookup yields CDR1 KGHSY and CDR2 FQNENV. The CDR3 runs to 15 residues. The CDR3 is CASSQSGGQGYEQYF. Here the CDR3 DNA reads TGTGCCAGCAGCCAATCGGGGGGACAGGGGTACGAGCAGTACTTC.

A few counts support this clonotype. The chain couples TRBV24-1 to TRBJ2-3; a possible D gene is TRBD2 (6 bases). The germline V gene has CDR1 KGHDR and CDR2 SFDVKD. The CDR3 consists of 15 residues. V was shortened by 11 bases and J by 5 bases, with 22 bases between the two germline ends. The CDR3 DNA sequence: TGTGCCAGCGAGACTAGAACCCCCCGGGGAGATACGCAGTATTTT. This sequence encodes CASETRTPRGDTQYF.

The sample holds a few counts of this clonotype. The chain recombines TRBV28 with TRBJ2-1, with 8 bases aligning to TRBD2. This CDR3 spans 17 amino acids. After removal of 2 bases from V and 7 bases from J, the junction contained 13 bases not matched to a gene. Germline V gives CDR1 MDHEN, CDR2 SYDVKM. CDR3: CASSLTPSGGRSNEQFF. In nucleotides, the CDR3 is TGTGCCAGCAGTTTAACCCCCTCGGGCGGGAGGTCTAATGAGCAGTTCTTC.